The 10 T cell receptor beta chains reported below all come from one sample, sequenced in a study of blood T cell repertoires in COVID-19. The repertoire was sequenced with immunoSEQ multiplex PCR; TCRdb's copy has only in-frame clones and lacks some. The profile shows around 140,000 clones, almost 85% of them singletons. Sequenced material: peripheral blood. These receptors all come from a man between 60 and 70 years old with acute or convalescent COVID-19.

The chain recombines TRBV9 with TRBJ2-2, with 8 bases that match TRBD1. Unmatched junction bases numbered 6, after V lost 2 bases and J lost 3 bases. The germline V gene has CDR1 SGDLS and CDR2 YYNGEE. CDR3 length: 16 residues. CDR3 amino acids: CASSVSTGADTGELFF. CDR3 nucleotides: TGTGCCAGCAGCGTCTCGACAGGGGCCGACACCGGGGAGCTGTTTTTT.

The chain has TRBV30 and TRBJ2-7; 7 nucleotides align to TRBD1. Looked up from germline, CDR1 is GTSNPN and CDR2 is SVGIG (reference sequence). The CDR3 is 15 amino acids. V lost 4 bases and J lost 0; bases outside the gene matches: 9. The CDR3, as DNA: TGTGCCTGGAACACCGACAGGGTAAGCTCCTACGAGCAGTACTTC. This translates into CAWNTDRVSSYEQYF. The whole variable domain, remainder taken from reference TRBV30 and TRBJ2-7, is SQTIHQWPATLVQPVGSPLSLECTVEGTSNPNLYWYRQAAGRGLQLLFYSVGIGQISSEVPQNLSASRPQDRQFILSSKKLLLSDSGFYLCAWNTDRVSSYEQYFGPGTRLTVT.

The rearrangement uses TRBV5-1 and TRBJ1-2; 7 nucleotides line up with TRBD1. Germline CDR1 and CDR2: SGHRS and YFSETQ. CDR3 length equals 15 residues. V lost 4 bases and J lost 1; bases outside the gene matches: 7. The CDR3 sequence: CASSLRQGHNYGYTF. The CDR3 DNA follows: TGCGCCAGCAGCCTCCGACAGGGACATAACTATGGCTACACCTTC.

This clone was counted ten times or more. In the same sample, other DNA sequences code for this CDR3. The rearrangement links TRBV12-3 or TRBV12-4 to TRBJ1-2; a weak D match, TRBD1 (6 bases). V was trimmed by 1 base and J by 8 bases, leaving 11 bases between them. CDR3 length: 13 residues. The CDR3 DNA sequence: TGTGCCAGCAGTTTAGGGACAGCTCGGGGCTACACCTTC. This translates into CASSLGTARGYTF.

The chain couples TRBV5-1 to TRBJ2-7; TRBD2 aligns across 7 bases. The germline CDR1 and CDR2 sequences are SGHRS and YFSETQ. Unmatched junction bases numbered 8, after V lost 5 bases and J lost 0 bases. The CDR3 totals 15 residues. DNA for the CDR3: TGCGCCAGCAGATTTTATAGCGGGCCCTCCTACGAGCAGTACTTC. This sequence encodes CASRFYSGPSYEQYF.

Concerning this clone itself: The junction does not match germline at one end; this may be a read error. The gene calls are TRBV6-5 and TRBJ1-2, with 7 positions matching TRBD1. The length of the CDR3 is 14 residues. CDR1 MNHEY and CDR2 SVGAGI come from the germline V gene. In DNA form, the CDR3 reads TGTGCCAGCCGCCCAACGGGGACAGACTACGGCTACACCTTC. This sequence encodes CASRPTGTDYGYTF.

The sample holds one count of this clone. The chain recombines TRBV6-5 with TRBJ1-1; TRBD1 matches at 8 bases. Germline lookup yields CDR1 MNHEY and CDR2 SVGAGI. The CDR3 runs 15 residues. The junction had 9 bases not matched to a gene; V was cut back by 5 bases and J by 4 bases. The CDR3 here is CASSPSGGAGTEAFF. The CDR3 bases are TGTGCCAGCAGTCCATCAGGGGGCGCGGGCACTGAAGCTTTCTTT.

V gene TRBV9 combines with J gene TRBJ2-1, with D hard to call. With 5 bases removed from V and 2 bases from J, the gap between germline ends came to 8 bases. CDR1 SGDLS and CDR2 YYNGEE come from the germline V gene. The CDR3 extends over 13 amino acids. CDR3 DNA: TGTGCCAGCAGTGGTCCAGCCTACAATGAGCAGTTCTTC. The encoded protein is CASSGPAYNEQFF.

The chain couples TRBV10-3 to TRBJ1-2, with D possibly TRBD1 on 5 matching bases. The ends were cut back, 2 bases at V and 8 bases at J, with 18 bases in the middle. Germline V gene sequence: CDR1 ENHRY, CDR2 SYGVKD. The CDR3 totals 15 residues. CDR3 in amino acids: CAISEGQGKEFGYTF. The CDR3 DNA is TGTGCCATCAGTGAGGGGCAGGGTAAAGAATTCGGCTACACCTTC.

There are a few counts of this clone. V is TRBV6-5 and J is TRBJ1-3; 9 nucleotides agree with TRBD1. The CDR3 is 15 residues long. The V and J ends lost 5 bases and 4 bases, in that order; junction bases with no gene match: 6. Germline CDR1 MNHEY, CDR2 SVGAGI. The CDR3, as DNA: TGTGCCAGCAGTATCCGCGGACAGGGGGGAAACACCATATATTTT. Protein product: CASSIRGQGGNTIYF.